A selection of T cell receptor beta chains follows, all from one sample in a study of blood T cell repertoires in COVID-19. The data were produced by immunoSEQ multiplex PCR, yet TCRdb's version contains in-frame clones alone and is incomplete. The top ten hold approximately 2% of the sample, which has under 300,000 clones, approximately 90% seen once. Sequences were obtained from PBMCs or T cells enriched from blood (not recorded which). The source is a woman aged 55 to 70 in a cohort exposed to, infected with or recovered from COVID-19 (not recorded which). The CDR3 runs from the conserved cysteine through the conserved F or W. D genes are given only for firm matches. Size is stated for part of the rows, as once, few or many counts, or as a class when the clone is expanded.

size: few; J: TRBJ1-5; V: TRBV28; D: -; CDR3: CASRLRYLEGAQPQHF
size: -; J: TRBJ1-4; V: TRBV28; D: -; CDR3: CASMNPGGTNEKLFF
size: -; J: TRBJ2-5; V: TRBV9; D: TRBD1; CDR3: CASSPGDRTEETQYF
size: once; J: TRBJ2-2; V: TRBV7-3; D: TRBD1; CDR3: CASSLTSGTGNTGELFF
size: -; J: TRBJ2-7; V: TRBV7-9; D: TRBD2; CDR3: CASSSGLAGADEQYF
size: -; J: TRBJ2-5; V: TRBV6-6; D: -; CDR3: CASSVSIETQYF
size: -; J: TRBJ2-7; V: TRBV19; D: TRBD2; CDR3: CASSLSSIAGGTYEQYF
size: -; J: TRBJ1-3; V: TRBV19; D: -; CDR3: CASRKTGNSGNTIYF
size: -; J: TRBJ1-2; V: TRBV24-1; D: -; CDR3: CATSEPLPTGSHGYTF
size: -; J: TRBJ2-7; V: TRBV27; D: -; CDR3: CASSLYFGVYEQYF
size: -; J: TRBJ2-5; V: TRBV2; D: TRBD2; CDR3: CASSEQRGGETQYF
size: -; J: TRBJ1-4; V: TRBV24-1; D: -; CDR3: CATSVPPFRDGRKTVF
size: -; J: TRBJ2-7; V: TRBV7-9; D: TRBD2; CDR3: CASSLAGSGAYEQYF
size: once; J: TRBJ1-1; V: TRBV27; D: -; CDR3: CASSPIRGRVDEAFF
size: -; J: TRBJ2-7; V: TRBV28; D: TRBD1; CDR3: CASSRPGTGIYEQYF
size: -; J: TRBJ2-2; V: TRBV7-9; D: -; CDR3: CASSPSVVNTGELFF
size: -; J: TRBJ2-5; V: TRBV19; D: TRBD2; CDR3: CASKPTSGKETQYF
size: -; J: TRBJ2-4; V: TRBV7-8; D: -; CDR3: CASSLVGRVENIQYF
size: -; J: TRBJ2-3; V: TRBV4-2; D: TRBD2; CDR3: CASSRTQIRAGGSTDTQYF
size: -; J: TRBJ2-3; V: TRBV4-3; D: TRBD2; CDR3: CASSQDSVGGSSDTQYF
size: -; J: TRBJ1-3; V: TRBV12-3/TRBV12-4; D: -; CDR3: CASTIRGNHTIYF
size: -; J: TRBJ1-4; V: TRBV10-3; D: -; CDR3: CAISEGAATNEKLFF
size: -; J: TRBJ2-3; V: TRBV24-1; D: -; CDR3: CATSDLGEGIPDTQYF
size: -; J: TRBJ1-2; V: TRBV5-6; D: -; CDR3: CASSLDGAVFYGYTF
size: -; J: TRBJ2-5; V: TRBV6-5; D: TRBD2; CDR3: CAGHSGRVWQETQYF
size: -; J: TRBJ1-5; V: TRBV28; D: -; CDR3: CASSQNNQPQHF